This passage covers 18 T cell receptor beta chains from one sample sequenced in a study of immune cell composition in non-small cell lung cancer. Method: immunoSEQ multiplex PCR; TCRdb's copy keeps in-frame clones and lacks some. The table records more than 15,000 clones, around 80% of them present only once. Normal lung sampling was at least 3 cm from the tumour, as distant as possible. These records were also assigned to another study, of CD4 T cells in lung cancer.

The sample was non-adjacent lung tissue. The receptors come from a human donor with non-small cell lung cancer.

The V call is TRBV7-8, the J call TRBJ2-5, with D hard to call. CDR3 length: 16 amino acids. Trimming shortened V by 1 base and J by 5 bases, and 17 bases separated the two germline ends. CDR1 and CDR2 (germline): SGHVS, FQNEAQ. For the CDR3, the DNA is TGTGCCAGCAGCTTAGTTTTGGGCAGGAAAAGGGAGACCCAGTACTTC. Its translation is CASSLVLGRKRETQYF.

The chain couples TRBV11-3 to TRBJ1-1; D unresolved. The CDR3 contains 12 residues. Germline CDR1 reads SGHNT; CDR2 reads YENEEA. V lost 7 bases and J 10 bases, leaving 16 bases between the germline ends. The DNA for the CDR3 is TGTGCCAGCACCTCGCCTCGGCAGCGAGCTTTCTTT. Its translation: CASTSPRQRAFF.

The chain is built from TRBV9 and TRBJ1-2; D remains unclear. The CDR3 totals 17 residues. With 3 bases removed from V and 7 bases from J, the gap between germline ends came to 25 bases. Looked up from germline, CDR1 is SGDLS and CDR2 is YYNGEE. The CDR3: CASSAQPHTFQAIGYTF. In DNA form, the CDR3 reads TGTGCCAGCAGCGCCCAACCCCATACCTTCCAGGCGATTGGCTACACCTTC.

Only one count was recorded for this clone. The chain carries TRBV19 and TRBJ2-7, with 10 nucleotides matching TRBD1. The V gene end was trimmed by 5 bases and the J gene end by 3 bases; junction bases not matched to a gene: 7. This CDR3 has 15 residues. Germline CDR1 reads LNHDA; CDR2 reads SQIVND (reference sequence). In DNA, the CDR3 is TGTGCCAGTAGTCCAGGACAGGGGGAACTCTACGAGCAGTACTTC. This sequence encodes CASSPGQGELYEQYF.

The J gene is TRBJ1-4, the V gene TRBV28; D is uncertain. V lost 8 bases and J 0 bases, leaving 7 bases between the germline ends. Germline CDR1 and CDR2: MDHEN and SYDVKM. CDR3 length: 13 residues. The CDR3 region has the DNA TGTGCCAGCGTCCGGTCAACTAATGAAAAACTGTTTTTT. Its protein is CASVRSTNEKLFF.

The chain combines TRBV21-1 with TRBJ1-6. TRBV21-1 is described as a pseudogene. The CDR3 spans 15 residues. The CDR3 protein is CASSIMVRRNSPLHF. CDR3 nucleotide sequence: TGTGCCAGCAGCATCATGGTGCGGAGGAATTCACCCCTCCACTTT.

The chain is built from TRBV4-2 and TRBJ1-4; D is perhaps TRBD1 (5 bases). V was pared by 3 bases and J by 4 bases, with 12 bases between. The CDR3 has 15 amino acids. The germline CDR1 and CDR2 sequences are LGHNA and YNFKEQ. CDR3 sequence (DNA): TGTGCCAGCAGCCAGAAGGGGCAGTTTAATGAAAAACTGTTTTTT. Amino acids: CASSQKGQFNEKLFF.

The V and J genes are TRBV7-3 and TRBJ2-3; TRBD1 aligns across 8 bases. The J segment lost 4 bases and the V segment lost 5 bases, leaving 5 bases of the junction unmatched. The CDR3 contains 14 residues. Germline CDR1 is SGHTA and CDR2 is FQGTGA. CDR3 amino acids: CASSRDRRPDTQYF. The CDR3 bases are TGTGCCAGCAGCCGGGACAGGAGACCAGATACGCAGTATTTT.

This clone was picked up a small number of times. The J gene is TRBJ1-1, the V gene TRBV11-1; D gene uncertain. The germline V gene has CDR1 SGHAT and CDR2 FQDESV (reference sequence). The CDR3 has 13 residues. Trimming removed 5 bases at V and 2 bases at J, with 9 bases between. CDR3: CASSVRSNTEAFF. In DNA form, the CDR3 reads TGTGCCAGCAGCGTCAGGAGTAACACTGAAGCTTTCTTT.

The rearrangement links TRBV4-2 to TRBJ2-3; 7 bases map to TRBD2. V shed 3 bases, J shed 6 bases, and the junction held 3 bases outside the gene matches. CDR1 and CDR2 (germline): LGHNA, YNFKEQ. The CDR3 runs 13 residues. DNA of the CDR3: TGTGCCAGCAGCCAGGTCGGGGGGGATACGCAGTATTTT. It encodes CASSQVGGDTQYF.

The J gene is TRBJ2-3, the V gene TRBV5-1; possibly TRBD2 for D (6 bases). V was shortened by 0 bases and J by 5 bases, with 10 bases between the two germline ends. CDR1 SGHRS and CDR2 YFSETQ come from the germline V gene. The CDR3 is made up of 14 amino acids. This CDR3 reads CASSLGLVEDTQYF. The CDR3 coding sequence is TGCGCCAGCAGCTTGGGACTAGTGGAAGATACGCAGTATTTT.

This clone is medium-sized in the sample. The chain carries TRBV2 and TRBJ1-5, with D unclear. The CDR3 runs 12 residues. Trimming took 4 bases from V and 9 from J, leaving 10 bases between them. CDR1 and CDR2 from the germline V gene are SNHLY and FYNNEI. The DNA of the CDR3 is TGTGCCAGCAGTGCCCTCACCGGGCCCCAGCATTTT. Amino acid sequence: CASSALTGPQHF.

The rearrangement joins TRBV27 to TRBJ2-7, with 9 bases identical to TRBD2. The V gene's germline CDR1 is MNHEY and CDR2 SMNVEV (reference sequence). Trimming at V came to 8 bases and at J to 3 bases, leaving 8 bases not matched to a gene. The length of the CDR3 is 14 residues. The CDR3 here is CASWAGGPIYEQYF. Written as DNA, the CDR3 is TGTGCCAGCTGGGCGGGGGGGCCCATCTACGAGCAGTACTTC.

The CDR3 DNA sequence: TGTGCCTGGGGGAGACAGAGTGAAGCTTTCTTT. Translating gives CAWGRQSEAFF. This chain connects TRBV30 to TRBJ1-1; D perhaps matches TRBD1 (5 bases). The germline V gene has CDR1 GTSNPN and CDR2 SVGIG (reference sequence). V gave up 5 bases and J gave up 7 bases, with 11 bases separating them. This CDR3 region has 11 residues.

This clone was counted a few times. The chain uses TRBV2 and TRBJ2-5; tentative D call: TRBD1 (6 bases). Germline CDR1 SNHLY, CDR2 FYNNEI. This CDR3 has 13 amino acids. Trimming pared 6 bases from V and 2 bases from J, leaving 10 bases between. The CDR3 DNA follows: TGTGCCAGCAGCAGACAGGAGCAAGAGACCCAGTACTTC. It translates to CASSRQEQETQYF. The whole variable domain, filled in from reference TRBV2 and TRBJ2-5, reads EPEVTQTPSHQVTQMGQEVILRCVPISNHLYFYWYRQILGQKVEFLVSFYNNEISEKSEIFDDQFSVERPDGSNFTLKIRSTKLEDSAMYFCASSRQEQETQYFGPGTRLLVL.

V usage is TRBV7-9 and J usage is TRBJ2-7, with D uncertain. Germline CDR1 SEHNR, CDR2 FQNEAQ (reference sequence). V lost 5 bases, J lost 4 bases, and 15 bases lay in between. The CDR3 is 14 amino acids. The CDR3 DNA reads TGTGCCAGCAGCCCCTCGAACGGCCTATACGAGCAGTACTTC. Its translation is CASSPSNGLYEQYF.

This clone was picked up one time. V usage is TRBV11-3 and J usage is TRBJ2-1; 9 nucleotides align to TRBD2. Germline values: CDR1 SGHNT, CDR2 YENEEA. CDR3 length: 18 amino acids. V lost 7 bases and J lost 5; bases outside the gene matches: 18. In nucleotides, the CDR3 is TGTGCCAGCACCAATCGGGGTAGCGGGGGCCGAAGGGACAATGAGCAGTTCTTC. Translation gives CASTNRGSGGRRDNEQFF.

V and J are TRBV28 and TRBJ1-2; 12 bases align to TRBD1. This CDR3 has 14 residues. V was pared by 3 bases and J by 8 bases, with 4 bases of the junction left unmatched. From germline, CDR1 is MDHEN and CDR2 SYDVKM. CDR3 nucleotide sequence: TGTGCCAGCAGTTTTGGGACAGGGGGCAGCGGCTACACCTTC. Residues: CASSFGTGGSGYTF.